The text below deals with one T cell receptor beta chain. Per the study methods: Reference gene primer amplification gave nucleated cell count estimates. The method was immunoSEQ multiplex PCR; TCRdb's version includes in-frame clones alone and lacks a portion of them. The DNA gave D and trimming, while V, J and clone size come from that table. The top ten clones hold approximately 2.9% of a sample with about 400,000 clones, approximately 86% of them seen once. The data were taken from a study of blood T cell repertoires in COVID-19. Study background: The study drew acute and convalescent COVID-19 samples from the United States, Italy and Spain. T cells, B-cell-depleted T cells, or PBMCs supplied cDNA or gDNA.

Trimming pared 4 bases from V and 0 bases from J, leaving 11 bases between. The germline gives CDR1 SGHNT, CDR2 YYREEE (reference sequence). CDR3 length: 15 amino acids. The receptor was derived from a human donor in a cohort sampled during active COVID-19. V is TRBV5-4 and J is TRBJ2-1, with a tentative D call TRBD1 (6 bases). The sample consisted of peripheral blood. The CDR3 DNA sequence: TGTGCCAGCAGCCGCGACAGGAGCTCCTACAATGAGCAGTTCTTC. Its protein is CASSRDRSSYNEQFF.